The rows below give T cell receptor beta chains drawn from one sample of a study of T-cell memory formation after mild COVID-19. TCRdb re-analysed the 5' RACE reads in MiXCR, keeping a single row per CDR3 protein. Seen here are 57,000 or so distinct CDR3 sequences, approximately 9% observed once, and the top ten hold 1.1%. The sequencing input was PBMCs or a T cell subset sorted from them (not recorded which). These receptors were obtained from a man younger than 35 who had mild COVID-19 (a few samples of this study predate the infection). Cell type and time point are not known. Both conserved end residues are part of each CDR3. A D gene is named only where the DNA matches it firmly. Rows give clone size only sometimes, using once, few, many, or a class for an expanded clone.

size: -; D: -; J: TRBJ1-1; V: TRBV14; CDR3: CASSLGTPITEAFF; DNA: TGTGCCAGCAGCCTCGGGACCCCGATCACTGAAGCTTTCTTT
size: few; D: -; J: TRBJ2-3; V: TRBV5-4; CDR3: CASSPTRSGADTQYF; DNA: TGTGCCAGCAGCCCGACTAGAAGTGGGGCAGATACGCAGTATTTT
size: few; D: -; J: TRBJ1-1; V: TRBV27; CDR3: CASSPWTGGTEAFF; DNA: TGTGCCAGCAGTCCCTGGACTGGGGGCACTGAAGCTTTCTTT
size: few; D: -; J: TRBJ1-2; V: TRBV29-1; CDR3: CSGKRGFLYGYTF; DNA: TGCAGCGGGAAGCGGGGATTTCTCTACGGCTACACCTTC
size: -; D: TRBD1; J: TRBJ1-5; V: TRBV7-9; CDR3: CASTGTGDQPQHF; DNA: TGTGCCAGCACCGGGACAGGGGACCAGCCCCAGCATTTT
size: few; D: TRBD1; J: TRBJ2-7; V: TRBV4-3; CDR3: CASSQDLQGVSYEQYF; DNA: TGCGCCAGCAGCCAAGATTTACAGGGGGTCTCCTACGAGCAGTACTTC
size: many; D: -; J: TRBJ2-5; V: TRBV7-2; CDR3: CASSLYETQYF; DNA: TGTGCCAGCAGCTTATATGAGACCCAGTACTTC
size: -; D: -; J: TRBJ2-7; V: TRBV27; CDR3: CASSFGADTYEQYF; DNA: TGTGCCAGCAGTTTTGGGGCAGACACCTACGAGCAGTACTTC
size: many; D: TRBD2; J: TRBJ2-5; V: TRBV5-1; CDR3: CASSFWSQSGKTQYF; DNA: TGCGCCAGCAGCTTTTGGAGTCAGAGCGGGAAGACCCAGTACTTC
size: many; D: TRBD1; J: TRBJ2-3; V: TRBV5-1; CDR3: CASSLWTGGNTDTQYF; DNA: TGCGCCAGCAGCTTGTGGACAGGGGGCAACACAGATACGCAGTATTTT
size: -; D: -; J: TRBJ1-1; V: TRBV7-2; CDR3: CASSPRGPTSTEAFF; DNA: TGTGCCAGCAGTCCCCGGGGACCGACTTCGACTGAAGCTTTCTTT
size: few; D: -; J: TRBJ2-7; V: TRBV5-1; CDR3: CASSLVAGSREQYF; DNA: TGCGCCAGCAGCTTGGTTGCGGGATCCCGGGAGCAGTACTTC
size: many; D: -; J: TRBJ2-2; V: TRBV7-2; CDR3: CASSFSTQGELFF; DNA: TGTGCCAGCAGCTTCTCGACGCAGGGGGAGCTGTTTTTT